The TCR beta chain under discussion was sequenced for a study of Tregs in tolerant kidney transplant recipients. About the study: The nonmyeloablative bone marrow transplants came from related graft donors, with transient mixed chimerism. Findings of the study overall: Findings come from small patient numbers and require larger validation. Activated donor B cell expansion appeared to reveal the most relevant donor-specific TCRbeta repertoire.

Concerning this clone: Antigen: not known.

TCRdb keeps only in-frame clones here, not all; method: immunoSEQ multiplex PCR. The table has 60,000 to 95,000 clones, 95% to 98% seen once; the top ten hold 0.55% to 0.6%. Thawed PBMCs were FACS-sorted into unstimulated CD4+CD25+CD127- regulatory T cells, CD4+CD25- non-regulatory cells, CD4 and CD8 cells. The material was CD4+ T cells from blood, obtained before the transplant. The sequence was obtained from a human donor who received a combined kidney and bone marrow transplant.

The CDR3 DNA reads as TGTGCCAGCTCACCATCGAGCTATTATAGCAATCAGCCCCAGCATTTT. Amino acids: CASSPSSYYSNQPQHF. V is TRBV18 and J is TRBJ1-5; D gene uncertain. This CDR3 has 16 amino acids. CDR1 KGHSH and CDR2 LQKENI come from the germline V gene. V lost 2 bases and J lost 0, with 11 bases in between.